This T cell receptor (beta chain) was documented in a study of metastatic and nonmetastatic thyroid tumors. The V gene's germline CDR1 is SGHRS and CDR2 YFSETQ. The CDR3 totals 16 residues. Trimming took off 2 bases at V and 0 bases at J, with 12 bases between the two ends. Methods used by the authors: In papillary thyroid cancer, a distant-metastasis classifier was built using CDR3 differences across clinicopathological groups. TCRdb redid the clone calls on the PCR reads using MiXCR. These V and J calls are TCRdb output, not the study's own analysis. The sample comprises roughly 14,000 clones, around 25% of which are singletons, and roughly 12% rests with the top ten. Treatment of any kind had been given to no patient before thyroid surgery.

The receptor was derived from a female donor with papillary thyroid cancer or a benign thyroid nodule (not recorded which). Some clones in this sample may be carry-over from other donors' samples. The source material was tumor tissue. The rearrangement links TRBV5-1 to TRBJ1-5, with D unresolved. Here the CDR3 reads CASSLSGRLSNQPQHF. For the CDR3, the DNA is TGCGCCAGCAGCTTATCGGGGAGACTTAGCAATCAGCCCCAGCATTTT. The entire variable domain, with the rest obtained from reference TRBV5-1 and TRBJ1-5, is as follows: KAGVTQTPRYLIKTRGQQVTLSCSPISGHRSVSWYQQTPGQGLQFLFEYFSETQRNKGNFPGRFSGRQFSNSRSEMNVSTLELGDSALYLCASSLSGRLSNQPQHFGDGTRLSIL.